This T cell receptor (beta chain) derives from a study (dated by TCRdb to 2015 to 2017). Broadly, across the study: The study examined whether tumor-infiltrating Tregs in breast cancer are drawn from blood Tregs or arise in situ by conversion from other CD4+ T cell subsets. What the study reported, not specific to this receptor: Rather than covering whole repertoires, validation in the larger cohort was restricted to a single TCR beta V-J rearrangement. Tumor memory CD4+ T cell TCR gene usage was found to cluster with blood and lymph node memory CD4+ cells and with lymph node naive CD4+ cells. The greatest overlap of tumor-infiltrating Treg TCR alpha and beta sequences was with tumor naive CD4+ T cells, followed next by blood naive CD4+ T cells.

Full-length TCR variable regions were amplified by 5' RACE PCR with constant-region reverse primers, and semi-nested PCR with Nested Universal Primer A was subsequently performed. The ReliaPrep RNA Cell Miniprep System was used to extract total RNA, which was then reverse transcribed into 5'RACE-ready cDNA with the SMARTer RACE 5'/3' Kit. Full-length TCR alpha and beta libraries were barcoded with multiplex adaptors and sequenced on an Illumina MiSeq. On the authors' methods: For each of nine subset-tissue groups, sequencing data from the five patients were pooled, and the groups were compared by unsupervised clustering of TCR gene usage. Repertoire similarity was calculated with the Morisita-Horn index, weighting shared sequences by their contribution to each repertoire. TCRdb reworked the public reads: Q25 trimming with fastp, MiXCR clone assembly, productive beta chains retained. Each entry merges the rows of one CDR3 protein and shows their most common DNA and genes. What appears here as the V and J calls and clone size reflects TCRdb's work, not the paper's. Across this sample there are about 40,000 distinct CDR3 sequences, with approximately 19% seen only once. Clones ranked in the top ten supply 2.5% to 3% of the sample.

V is cut back by 5 bases and J by 6 bases, with 10 bases in the junction unmatched. The CDR3 has 17 amino acids, counting the end cysteine and phenylalanine. CDR3 DNA only is kept here, 51 bases in frame from base 1. For CDR1 and CDR2, the germline V gene lists SGHTA and FQGNSA. This clonotype was seen more than once but under ten times. What antigen it recognizes has not been identified. The sample holds no much larger clone one base away, and base qualities are not on file. To purify naive CD4+ T cells, the Miltenyi Naive CD4+ T Cell Isolation kit was used, and CD25 microbeads served to deplete Tregs. Tregs, naive and memory CD4+ T cells from tumor, blood and ipsilateral draining lymph nodes of a few breast cancer patients underwent full-length TCR alpha and beta sequencing. Tumor tissue and lymph nodes from ipsilateral axillary dissection were perfused with PBS, minced and digested with collagenase I and hyaluronidase. Ficoll density gradient centrifugation was used to isolate mononuclear cells from either lymph nodes or roughly 50 ml of peripheral blood. FACS confirmed that the sorted cell populations were more than 90% pure.

The V and J genes are TRBV7-2 and TRBJ2-3, with 14 bases aligning to TRBD2. This clonotype originated in a female donor with breast cancer. The specimen was naive CD4+ T cells sorted from a lymph node. What this sample's cell subset or site label stands for: naive CD4+ T cells, CD4+CD45RA+CD25-. The CDR3 reads as follows: CASSLGLAGVRADTQYF. The DNA is as follows: TGTGCCAGCAGCCTGGGACTAGCGGGAGTCCGGGCGGATACGCAGTATTTT.